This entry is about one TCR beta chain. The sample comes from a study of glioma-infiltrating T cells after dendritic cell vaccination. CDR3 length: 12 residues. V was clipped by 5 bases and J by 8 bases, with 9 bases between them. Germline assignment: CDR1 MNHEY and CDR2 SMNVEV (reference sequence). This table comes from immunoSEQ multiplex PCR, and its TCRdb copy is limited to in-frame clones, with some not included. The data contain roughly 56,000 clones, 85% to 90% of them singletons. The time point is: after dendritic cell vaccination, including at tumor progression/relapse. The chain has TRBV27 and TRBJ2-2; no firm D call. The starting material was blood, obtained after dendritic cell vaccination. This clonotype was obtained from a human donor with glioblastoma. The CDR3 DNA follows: TGTGCCAGCAGTCAGAGACTGGGGGAGCTGTTTTTT. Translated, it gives CASSQRLGELFF.